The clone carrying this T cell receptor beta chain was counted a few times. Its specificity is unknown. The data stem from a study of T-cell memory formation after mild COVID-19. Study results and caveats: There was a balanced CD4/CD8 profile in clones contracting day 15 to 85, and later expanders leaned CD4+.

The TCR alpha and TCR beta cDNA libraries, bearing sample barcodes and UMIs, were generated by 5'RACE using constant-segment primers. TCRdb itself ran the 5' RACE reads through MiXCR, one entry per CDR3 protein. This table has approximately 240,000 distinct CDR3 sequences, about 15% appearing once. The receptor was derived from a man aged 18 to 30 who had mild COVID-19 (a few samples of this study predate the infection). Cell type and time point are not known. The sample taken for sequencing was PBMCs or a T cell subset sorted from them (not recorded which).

The CDR3 DNA reads as TGCGCCAGCAGCCAAGAGGCACAGGCCGCCCTCAACACCGGGGAGCTGTTTTTT. Protein product: CASSQEAQAALNTGELFF. The chain joins TRBV4-3 to TRBJ2-2; possible D gene TRBD1, 5 bases. Germline CDR1 is LGHNA and CDR2 is YSLEER. The CDR3 is made up of 18 amino acids. V shed 0 bases and J shed 2 bases, with 16 bases lying between them.